This T cell receptor beta chain came from a study of T cell responses to AZD1222 COVID-19 vaccine. Study outcomes and limitations: Spike was spanned by vaccine-associated CD4 TCRs, which were dominant at 160-218 and 743-854. Donor demographics were predominantly white British with a female majority; clonal diversity may be underestimated. Seropositive status at baseline applied to only six AZD1222 recipients. All repertoire sampling was performed exclusively after the peak T cell response.

This CDR3 is 12 amino acids long. V dropped 1 base and J dropped 1 base, with 2 bases sitting between them. Looked up from germline, CDR1 is SGHAT and CDR2 is FQNNGV. Details on this clone: Antigen: not known. Other DNA sequences in this sample translate to the same CDR3.

Only in-frame clones appear in the TCRdb table, and some are missing; sequencing was by immunoSEQ multiplex PCR. The data show about 86,000 clones, approximately 89% seen once. This chain connects TRBV11-2 to TRBJ2-7; D not resolved. The sequence derives from an adult who received the AZD1222 COVID-19 vaccine. This sample comprised peripheral blood, obtained 28 days after the second AZD1222 dose. The CDR3 sequence is CASSLASYEQYV. The CDR3 region has the DNA TGTGCCAGCAGCTTAGCTTCCTACGAGCAGTACGTC.